One sample yielded the 13 T cell receptor beta chains listed below, sequenced in a study of T cell responses to AZD1222 COVID-19 vaccine. The assay was immunoSEQ multiplex PCR, and TCRdb's table has in-frame clones only and misses some. The sample holds around 150,000 clones, 85% seen once. The sequenced sample was peripheral blood, obtained 28 days after the second dose of the MenACWY control vaccine. These receptors all stem from an adult who received the MenACWY meningococcal vaccine as a control.

This rearrangement joins TRBV19 to TRBJ2-3; D is perhaps TRBD2 (5 bases). This CDR3 is 15 amino acids long. V was clipped by 1 base and J by 2 bases, with 10 bases between them. From germline, CDR1 is LNHDA and CDR2 SQIVND (reference sequence). The CDR3 loop reads CASSIVSSTTDTQYF. Written as DNA, the CDR3 is TGTGCCAGTAGTATAGTCTCTAGCACCACAGATACGCAGTATTTT.

This chain joins TRBV6-5 and TRBJ1-2; D not resolved. The germline V gene encodes CDR1 MNHEY and CDR2 SVGAGI. The CDR3 is 13 amino acids. V shed 5 bases and J shed 8 bases, with 15 bases lying between them. This CDR3 reads CASSQRTQGGYTF. In DNA, the CDR3 is TGTGCCAGCAGTCAAAGGACCCAAGGGGGCTACACCTTC.

The chain is built from TRBV11-2 and TRBJ1-2; D is possibly TRBD1 (5 bases). This CDR3 has 15 amino acids. Germline V gives CDR1 SGHAT, CDR2 FQNNGV. Trimming stripped 5 bases from V and 3 bases from J, with 16 bases between. CDR3: CASSLRGSEDYGYTF. CDR3 coding DNA: TGTGCCAGCAGCCTCCGGGGCTCGGAGGACTATGGCTACACCTTC.

V gene TRBV24-1 combines with J gene TRBJ2-1; 8 positions match TRBD1. V lost 9 bases to trimming and J lost 16 bases; unmatched junction nucleotides: 22. The CDR3 extends over 15 amino acids. Germline lookup yields CDR1 KGHDR and CDR2 SFDVKD. This CDR3 reads CATGEGTGGPGWQFF. In nucleotides, the CDR3 is TGTGCCACCGGCGAGGGGACAGGAGGCCCGGGGTGGCAATTCTTC.

This clone appeared a few times. V gene TRBV21-1 combines with J gene TRBJ1-1; the table's D call, TRBD1, has no DNA check behind it. TRBV21-1 is designated a pseudogene. The CDR3 contains 14 residues. CDR3 sequence (DNA): TGTGCCAGCAGCAAAGTACGCAGGGGCGGCCGAGCTTTCTTT. It encodes CASSKVRRGGRAFF.

Written as DNA, the CDR3 is TGTGCCAGCAGCTTATTCGAACTAGCGGGAGGCGCGAACACCGGGGAGCTGTTTTTT. It yields the protein CASSLFELAGGANTGELFF. V usage is TRBV7-3 and J usage is TRBJ2-2, with 12 nucleotides matching TRBD2. The CDR3 loop spans 19 amino acids. J lost 0 bases, V lost 2 bases, and 7 bases had no gene match. The germline V gene has CDR1 SGHTA and CDR2 FQGTGA. Looking up the rest from reference TRBV7-3 and TRBJ2-2 gives the full variable domain: GAGVSQTPSNKVTEKGKYVELRCDPISGHTALYWYRQSLGQGPEFLIYFQGTGAADDSGLPNDRFFAVRPEGSVSTLKIQRTERGDSAVYLCASSLFELAGGANTGELFFGEGSRLTVL.

This clone was recorded only once. The chain recombines TRBV28 with TRBJ1-2, with 8 bases that match TRBD1. CDR1 is MDHEN, CDR2 SYDVKM, per germline. This CDR3 is 13 amino acids long. J lost 7 bases, V lost 3 bases, and 4 bases had no gene match. In DNA form, the CDR3 reads TGTGCCAGCAGTTTTGGCAGGGGGCTTGGCTACACCTTC. Protein: CASSFGRGLGYTF.

This clone has just one count. This rearrangement joins TRBV6-6 to TRBJ2-1; 7 bases fit TRBD2. Unmatched junction bases numbered 22, after V lost 11 bases and J lost 9 bases. Germline loops: CDR1 MNHNY, CDR2 SVGAGI (reference sequence). The CDR3 runs to 16 residues. Written as DNA, the CDR3 is TGTGCCGTTAGTTCGGGGGGAACAGGATCGGTGCTTGAGCAGTTCTTC. Translated: CAVSSGGTGSVLEQFF.

V gene TRBV19 combines with J gene TRBJ2-3; D might be TRBD2 (6 bases). Germline loops: CDR1 LNHDA, CDR2 SQIVND (reference sequence). CDR3 length: 16 amino acids. Trimming removed 7 bases at V and 0 bases at J, with 17 bases between. The CDR3 DNA sequence: TGTGCCAGTATGGGGCCTAGCGTAGGAAGCACAGATACGCAGTATTTT. Amino acid sequence: CASMGPSVGSTDTQYF.

The V gene is TRBV6-5, the J gene TRBJ1-1; the match to TRBD1 covers 10 bases. Germline values: CDR1 MNHEY, CDR2 SVGAGI. V gave up 5 bases and J gave up 4 bases; unmatched junction bases: 1. The CDR3 sequence is 13 residues long. The CDR3 DNA follows: TGTGCCAGCAGTCGGACAGGGGGCACTGAAGCTTTCTTT. Encoded protein: CASSRTGGTEAFF.

The rearrangement uses TRBV6-5 and TRBJ1-2; the D gene is possibly TRBD1 (5 bases). Trimming shortened V by 6 bases and J by 5 bases, and 10 bases separated the two germline ends. Germline CDR1 is MNHEY and CDR2 is SVGAGI. The CDR3 extends over 12 amino acids. Here the CDR3 DNA reads TGTGCCAGCAGCCACAGACAGTATGGCTACACCTTC. Its translation is CASSHRQYGYTF.

This sequence joins TRBV28 and TRBJ1-2; D gene ambiguous. Germline V gene sequence: CDR1 MDHEN, CDR2 SYDVKM. The germline V and J ends were trimmed by 10 bases and 2 bases, with 11 bases remaining between them. The CDR3 has 12 residues. The CDR3 DNA follows: TGTGCCATTGAGGGCCCGAACTATGGCTACACCTTC. It yields the protein CAIEGPNYGYTF.

This clone was seen only once. The V and J genes are TRBV7-3 and TRBJ2-1; no firm D call. Between the trimmed V and J ends, which lost 5 bases and 0 bases, there was a span of 8 bases. Germline assignment: CDR1 SGHTA and CDR2 FQGTGA. CDR3 length: 14 amino acids. In nucleotides, the CDR3 is TGTGCCAGCAGCCCTGGTAGCTCCTACAATGAGCAGTTCTTC. This translates into CASSPGSSYNEQFF.